Below are 22 T cell receptor beta chains sequenced from a single sample in a study of glioma-infiltrating T cells after dendritic cell vaccination. The data were produced by immunoSEQ multiplex PCR, yet TCRdb's version contains in-frame clones alone and is incomplete. The table has approximately 82,000 clones, over 85% seen once; the top ten hold roughly 3.2%. Here the sequenced sample was blood, taken before dendritic cell vaccination. These receptors were obtained from a human donor with glioblastoma.

This chain connects TRBV6-5 to TRBJ2-7; TRBD2 might be the D (7 bases). The CDR3 is 14 amino acids. Germline V gene sequence: CDR1 MNHEY, CDR2 SVGAGI. V was trimmed by 0 bases and J by 5 bases, leaving 11 bases between them. CDR3 sequence: CASSYSPGGNEQYF. In DNA form, the CDR3 reads TGTGCCAGCAGTTACTCCCCGGGGGGCAACGAGCAGTACTTC.

V usage is TRBV6-6 and J usage is TRBJ2-1; D not certain. In germline, CDR1 is MNHNY, CDR2 SVGAGI (reference sequence). The V and J ends lost 0 bases and 5 bases respectively, with 5 bases between them. The CDR3 has 13 amino acids. The CDR3 spells CASSYSHDNEQFF. For the CDR3, the DNA is TGTGCCAGCAGTTACTCACATGACAATGAGCAGTTCTTC.

The sample holds one count of this clone. The J gene is TRBJ2-7, the V gene TRBV5-6; 8 bases fit TRBD2. Germline values: CDR1 SGHDT, CDR2 YYEEEE. The CDR3 length is 16 residues. The ends lost 4 bases at V and 3 bases at J; junction bases unmatched: 12. CDR3 residues: CASSPRGTRAFYEQYF. The CDR3 DNA follows: TGTGCCAGCAGCCCCCGGGGGACTAGGGCTTTCTACGAGCAGTACTTC.

The chain employs TRBV5-1 and TRBJ2-7; weak D call: TRBD1 (5 bases). The germline gives CDR1 SGHRS, CDR2 YFSETQ. V was clipped by 0 bases and J by 5 bases, with 12 bases between them. This CDR3 region has 14 residues. Here the CDR3 reads CASSLGQGSNEQYF. CDR3 coding DNA: TGCGCCAGCAGCTTGGGGCAGGGATCGAACGAGCAGTACTTC.

The V gene is TRBV5-1, the J gene TRBJ2-1; 9 nucleotides match TRBD1. Germline CDR1 SGHRS, CDR2 YFSETQ. This CDR3 contains 14 residues. V lost 6 bases, J lost 5 bases, and 6 bases stayed unmatched. The CDR3 coding sequence is TGCGCCAGCACCCGGGACAGGGCGCACAATGAGCAGTTCTTC. This codes for CASTRDRAHNEQFF.

This rearrangement joins TRBV5-1 to TRBJ1-1; 9 bases agree with TRBD1. Germline trimming cut 2 bases from V and 4 bases from J; bases unmatched to any gene: 6. The CDR3 covers 15 residues. Germline values: CDR1 SGHRS, CDR2 YFSETQ. The CDR3 loop reads CASSFDGTGFTEAFF. DNA for the CDR3: TGCGCCAGCAGCTTTGACGGGACAGGGTTCACTGAAGCTTTCTTT.

This clone was counted a few times. The chain employs TRBV7-9 and TRBJ2-5; a possible D gene is TRBD1 (5 bases). V lost 5 bases and J lost 5, with 15 bases in between. The CDR3 runs to 14 residues. Germline values: CDR1 SEHNR, CDR2 FQNEAQ (reference sequence). The CDR3 nucleotides read TGTGCCAGCAGCCCCCCATGGGCAGGGGAGACCCAGTACTTC. It specifies CASSPPWAGETQYF.

This rearrangement joins TRBV5-6 to TRBJ2-7, with D tentatively TRBD1 (6 bases). The ends were cut back, 2 bases at V and 4 bases at J, with 13 bases in the middle. This CDR3 region has 14 residues. CDR1 and CDR2 from the germline V gene are SGHDT and YYEEEE. In DNA form, the CDR3 reads TGTGCCAGCAGCTTTGCAGGGGCCTTGTACGAGCAGTACTTC. As protein: CASSFAGALYEQYF.

CDR3 region: CASSEPGRENEKLFF. CDR3 coding DNA: TGTGCCAGCAGCGAGCCGGGACGGGAGAATGAAAAACTGTTTTTT. This chain joins TRBV5-5 and TRBJ1-4, with TRBD1 as a possible D gene (5 bases). The CDR3 length is 15 residues. The V gene's germline CDR1 is SGHKS and CDR2 YYEKEE (reference sequence). The ends were cut back, 4 bases at V and 5 bases at J, with 15 bases in the middle.

V gene TRBV7-9 combines with J gene TRBJ2-2; D is possibly TRBD2 (5 bases). Germline CDR1 and CDR2: SEHNR and FQNEAQ (reference sequence). The CDR3 covers 16 residues. V was pared by 5 bases and J by 1 base, with 14 bases between. The CDR3 DNA follows: TGTGCCAGCAGCCCCCTAGGACGGGAGAACACCGGGGAGCTGTTTTTT. It specifies CASSPLGRENTGELFF.

This CDR3 reads CASSLEGAFGVGDYGYTF. In DNA, the CDR3 is TGTGCCAGCAGCTTAGAGGGTGCGTTTGGAGTAGGAGACTATGGCTACACCTTC. The V gene is TRBV11-3, the J gene TRBJ1-2; D is ambiguous. The CDR3 spans 18 residues. The germline V gene encodes CDR1 SGHNT and CDR2 YENEEA. V was cut by 0 bases and J by 3 bases, with 20 bases left in between.

The chain recombines TRBV29-1 with TRBJ2-3, with 7 positions matching TRBD2. Trimming at V came to 4 bases and at J to 0 bases, leaving 7 bases not matched to a gene. Germline loops: CDR1 SQVTM, CDR2 ANQGSEA. The CDR3 contains 15 residues. The CDR3 nucleotides are TGCAGCGTTGTTGGGGGGGGTTCTAGCACAGATACGCAGTATTTT. Protein sequence: CSVVGGGSSTDTQYF.

The chain has TRBV30 and TRBJ1-1; TRBD1 agrees at 7 bases. CDR3 size: 13 residues. CDR1 and CDR2 from the germline V gene are GTSNPN and SVGIG (reference sequence). V shed 5 bases and J 2 bases; nucleotides not matched to a gene: 5. CDR3 protein: CAWGQGGNTEAFF. As DNA, the CDR3 is TGTGCCTGGGGCCAGGGGGGAAACACTGAAGCTTTCTTT.

The rearrangement joins TRBV6-1 to TRBJ1-2; TRBD1 is a possible D gene (5 bases). Germline V CDR1 and CDR2: MNHNS, SASEGT. V lost 4 bases to trimming and J lost 5 bases, with 11 bases between them. This CDR3 comprises 13 residues. This chain's CDR3 is CASSAAGGYGYTF. As DNA, the CDR3 is TGTGCCAGCAGTGCGGCGGGGGGATATGGCTACACCTTC.

The V call is TRBV4-1, the J call TRBJ2-2; 7 bases are shared with TRBD1. The CDR3 sequence is 14 residues long. From germline, CDR1 is MGHRA and CDR2 YSYEKL. Trimming at V came to 4 bases and at J to 5 bases, leaving 4 bases not matched to a gene. The CDR3 spells CASSPHRGTGELFF. The CDR3, as DNA: TGCGCCAGCAGCCCCCACAGGGGAACCGGGGAGCTGTTTTTT.

The chain is built from TRBV10-3 and TRBJ2-3; TRBD2 matches at 11 bases. CDR3 length: 17 amino acids. V was clipped by 2 bases and J by 1 base; unmatched bases: 5. CDR1 and CDR2 (germline): ENHRY, SYGVKD. CDR3 protein: CAISETLLAGGTDTQYF. CDR3 nucleotides: TGTGCCATCAGTGAGACCCTACTAGCGGGAGGCACAGATACGCAGTATTTT.

The chain is built from TRBV30 and TRBJ1-4; D may be TRBD1 (6 bases). Trimming removed 4 bases at V and 6 bases at J, with 21 bases between. CDR1 is GTSNPN, CDR2 SVGIG, per germline (reference sequence). This CDR3 is built from 16 residues. Written as DNA, the CDR3 is TGTGCCTGGACCCCTCTGGCGATGGGGGCGCATGAAAAACTGTTTTTT. Its protein is CAWTPLAMGAHEKLFF.

In its sample, this clone was seen once. The same CDR3 also results from other DNA sequences found in this sample. The rearrangement joins TRBV5-1 to TRBJ1-6; 8 bases align to TRBD1. This CDR3 spans 16 amino acids. Trimming removed 4 bases from V and 6 bases from J; junction bases left unmatched: 9. CDR1 is SGHRS and CDR2 is YFSETQ in the germline V gene. The CDR3 is CASSNRGLAGNSPLHF. The CDR3 DNA reads TGCGCCAGCAGCAACAGGGGGTTGGCGGGTAATTCACCCCTCCACTTT.

The CDR3 spells CASQPSWGGDEQYF. The CDR3 nucleotides are TGTGCCAGCCAACCTTCCTGGGGCGGGGACGAGCAGTACTTC. The J gene is TRBJ2-7, the V gene TRBV7-2; the D gene is possibly TRBD2 (6 bases). From germline, CDR1 is SGHTA and CDR2 FQGNSA. V was shortened by 8 bases and J by 5 bases, with 19 bases between the two germline ends. CDR3 length: 14 amino acids.

The chain has TRBV4-1 and TRBJ1-2; 8 bases are shared with TRBD1. From germline, CDR1 is MGHRA and CDR2 YSYEKL. With V trimmed by 1 base and J by 6 bases, 4 bases remained unmatched. The CDR3 runs 14 residues. In nucleotides, the CDR3 is TGCGCCAGCAGCCAAGGGACAGGGTTACATGGCTACACCTTC. Its protein product is CASSQGTGLHGYTF.

The chain couples TRBV18 to TRBJ1-5; D call uncertain. The CDR3 consists of 10 residues. V was pared by 10 bases and J by 11 bases, with 12 bases between. CDR1 is KGHSH and CDR2 is LQKENI in the germline V gene. In DNA form, the CDR3 reads TGTGCCAACCCCCACGGAGCCCAGCATTTT. This gives the protein CANPHGAQHF.

The table lists this clone with a count of one. The chain employs TRBV10-1 and TRBJ2-3; 15 positions match TRBD2. The CDR3 totals 16 residues. V lost 6 bases, J lost 3 bases, and 4 bases stayed unmatched. Looked up from germline, CDR1 is WNHNN and CDR2 is SYGVQD (reference sequence). For the CDR3, the DNA is TGCGCCAGCAGCCGGACTAGCGGGAGGGCAACAGATACGCAGTATTTT. Residues: CASSRTSGRATDTQYF.